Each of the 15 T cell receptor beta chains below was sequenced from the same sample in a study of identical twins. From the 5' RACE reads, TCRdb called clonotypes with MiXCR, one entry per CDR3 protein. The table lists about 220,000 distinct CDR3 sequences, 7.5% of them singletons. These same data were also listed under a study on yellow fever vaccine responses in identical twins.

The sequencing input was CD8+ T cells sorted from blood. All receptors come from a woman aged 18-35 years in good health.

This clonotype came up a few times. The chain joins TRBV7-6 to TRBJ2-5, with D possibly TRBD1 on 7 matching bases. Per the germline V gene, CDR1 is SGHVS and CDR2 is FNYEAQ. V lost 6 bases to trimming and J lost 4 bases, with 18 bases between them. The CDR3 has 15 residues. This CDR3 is CASSPYSGGGETQYF. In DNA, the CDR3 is TGTGCCAGCAGTCCTTACTCAGGGGGAGGAGAGACCCAGTACTTC.

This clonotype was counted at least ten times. DNA for the CDR3: TGTGCCAGCAGCCCCCAATTGGGGGGCACCGGGGAGCTGTTTTTT. Encoded protein: CASSPQLGGTGELFF. The chain links TRBV27 to TRBJ2-2; the D gene is possibly TRBD2 (6 bases). Per the germline V gene, CDR1 is MNHEY and CDR2 is SMNVEV (reference sequence). The germline V and J ends were trimmed by 6 bases and 4 bases, with 15 bases remaining between them. CDR3 length: 15 residues.

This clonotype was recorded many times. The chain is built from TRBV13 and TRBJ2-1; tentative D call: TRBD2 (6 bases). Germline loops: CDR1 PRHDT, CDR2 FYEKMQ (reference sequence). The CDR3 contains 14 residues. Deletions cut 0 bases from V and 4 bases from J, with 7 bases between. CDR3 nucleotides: TGTGCCAGCAGCTTAGGACGGGGGTACAATGAGCAGTTCTTC. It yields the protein CASSLGRGYNEQFF.

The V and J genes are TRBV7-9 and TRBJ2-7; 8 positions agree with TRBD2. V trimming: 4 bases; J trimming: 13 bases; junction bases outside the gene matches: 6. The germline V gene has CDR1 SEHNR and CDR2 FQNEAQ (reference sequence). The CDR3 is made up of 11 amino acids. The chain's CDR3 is CASSSSSGTYF. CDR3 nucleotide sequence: TGTGCCAGCAGCTCGAGTAGCGGGACCTACTTC.

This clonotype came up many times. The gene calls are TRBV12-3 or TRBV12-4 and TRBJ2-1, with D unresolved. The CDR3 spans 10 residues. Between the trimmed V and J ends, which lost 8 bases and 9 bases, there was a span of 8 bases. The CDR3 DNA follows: TGTGCCAGCGGTGGTCCTGAGCAGTTCTTC. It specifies CASGGPEQFF.

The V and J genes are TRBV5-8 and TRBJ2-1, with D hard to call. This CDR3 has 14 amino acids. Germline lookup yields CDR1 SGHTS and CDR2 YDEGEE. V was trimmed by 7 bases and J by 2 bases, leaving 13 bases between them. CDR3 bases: TGTGCCAGCCAGGAAGGCGCTACCTACAATGAGCAGTTCTTC. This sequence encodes CASQEGATYNEQFF.

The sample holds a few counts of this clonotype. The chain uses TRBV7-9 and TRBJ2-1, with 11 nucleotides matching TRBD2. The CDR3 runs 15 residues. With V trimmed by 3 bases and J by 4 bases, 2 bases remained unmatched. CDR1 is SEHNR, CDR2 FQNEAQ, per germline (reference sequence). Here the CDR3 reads CASSLTSGVYNEQFF. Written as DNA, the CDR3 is TGTGCCAGCAGCTTGACTAGCGGGGTTTACAATGAGCAGTTCTTC.

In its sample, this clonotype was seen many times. This CDR3 reads CASSLDWGGQNTEAFF. The CDR3 DNA reads TGCGCCAGCAGCTTGGATTGGGGGGGTCAGAACACTGAAGCTTTCTTT. V is TRBV5-1 and J is TRBJ1-1; D is possibly TRBD1 (5 bases). This CDR3 region has 16 residues. The V end was cut by 0 bases, the J end by 1 base, with 13 bases between. Per germline, CDR1 SGHRS and CDR2 YFSETQ.

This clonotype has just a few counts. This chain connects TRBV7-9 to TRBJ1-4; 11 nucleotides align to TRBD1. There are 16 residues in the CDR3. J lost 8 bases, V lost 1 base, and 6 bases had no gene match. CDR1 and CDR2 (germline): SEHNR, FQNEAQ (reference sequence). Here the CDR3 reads CASSLVTGTGGEKLFF. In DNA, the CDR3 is TGTGCCAGCAGCTTAGTTACCGGGACAGGGGGAGAAAAACTGTTTTTT.

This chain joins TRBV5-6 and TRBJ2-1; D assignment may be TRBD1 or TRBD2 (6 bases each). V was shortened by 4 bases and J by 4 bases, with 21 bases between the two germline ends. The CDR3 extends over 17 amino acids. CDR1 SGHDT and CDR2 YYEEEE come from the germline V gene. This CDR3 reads CASSPVTLGGGYNEQFF. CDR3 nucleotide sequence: TGTGCCAGCAGCCCTGTGACGCTAGGAGGGGGATACAATGAGCAGTTCTTC.

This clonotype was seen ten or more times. The chain's CDR3 is CSVVPGVGYYNEQFF. The CDR3 DNA is TGCAGCGTTGTGCCGGGCGTGGGCTACTACAATGAGCAGTTCTTC. V gene TRBV29-1 combines with J gene TRBJ2-1; D is undetermined. CDR1 is SQVTM and CDR2 is ANQGSEA in the germline V gene. Trimming cost V 4 bases and J 3 bases, with 16 bases left between them. This CDR3 is built from 15 residues.

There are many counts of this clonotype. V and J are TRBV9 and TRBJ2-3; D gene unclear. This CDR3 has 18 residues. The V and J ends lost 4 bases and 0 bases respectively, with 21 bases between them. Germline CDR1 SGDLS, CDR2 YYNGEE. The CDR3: CASSNRPPADRSTDTQYF. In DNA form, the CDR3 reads TGTGCCAGCAGCAACCGCCCCCCCGCAGACCGTAGCACAGATACGCAGTATTTT.

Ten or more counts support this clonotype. CDR3 region: CSVEGTSGSYYEQFF. DNA for the CDR3: TGCAGCGTTGAGGGGACTAGCGGGAGTTATTATGAGCAGTTCTTC. The genes are TRBV29-1 and TRBJ2-1; TRBD2 aligns across 14 bases. The germline V gene encodes CDR1 SQVTM and CDR2 ANQGSEA. The CDR3 runs 15 residues. The V and J ends lost 3 bases and 8 bases, in that order; junction bases with no gene match: 6.

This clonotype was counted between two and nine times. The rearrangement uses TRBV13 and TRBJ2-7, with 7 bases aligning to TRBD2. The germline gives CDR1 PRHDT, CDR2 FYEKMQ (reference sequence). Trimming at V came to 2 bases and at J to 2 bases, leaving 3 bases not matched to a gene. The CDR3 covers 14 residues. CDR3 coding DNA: TGTGCCAGCAGCTTAAGCGGGACCCCCTACGAGCAGTACTTC. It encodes CASSLSGTPYEQYF.

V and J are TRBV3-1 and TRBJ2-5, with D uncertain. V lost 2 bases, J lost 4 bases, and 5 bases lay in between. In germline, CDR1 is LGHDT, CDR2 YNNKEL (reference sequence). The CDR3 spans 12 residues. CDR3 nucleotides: TGTGCCAGCAGCCAACTCTTAGAGACCCAGTACTTC. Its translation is CASSQLLETQYF.